These 29 T cell receptor beta chains came from one sample sequenced in a study of cytomegalovirus exposure and HLA in healthy donors. PCR amplification relied on 60 Vbeta primers (plus 13 Jbeta primers). This table comes from immunoSEQ multiplex PCR, and its TCRdb copy is limited to in-frame clones, with some not included. The top ten hold roughly 2% of the sample, which has roughly 76,000 clones, roughly 89% seen once. Specimen: PBMCs. Receptor source: a woman in her twenties or thirties in good health and CMV-seronegative.

The V call is TRBV7-2, the J call TRBJ2-7, with D possibly being TRBD2 (6 bases). Germline values: CDR1 SGHTA, CDR2 FQGNSA. The CDR3 sequence is 15 residues long. V was pared by 6 bases and J by 6 bases, with 21 bases between. This chain's CDR3 is CASRPSRRDDLEQYF. In nucleotides, the CDR3 is TGTGCCAGCAGACCTAGTCGGCGGGACGATCTCGAGCAGTACTTC.

V and J are TRBV14 and TRBJ2-5; D is unresolved. With 3 bases removed from V and 5 bases from J, the gap between germline ends came to 10 bases. Germline V gives CDR1 SGHDN, CDR2 FVKESK. The CDR3 consists of 13 residues. For the CDR3, the DNA is TGTGCCAGCAGCCAGATCCCGAGGGAGACCCAGTACTTC. This sequence encodes CASSQIPRETQYF.

This sequence joins TRBV27 and TRBJ2-7; 8 nucleotides align to TRBD2. Germline-derived CDR1 and CDR2 are MNHEY and SMNVEV (reference sequence). V trimming: 9 bases; J trimming: 5 bases; junction bases outside the gene matches: 12. The CDR3 is made up of 14 amino acids. For the CDR3, the DNA is TGTGCCAGTTCCGGGAGGGGGAGTCGCGACGAGCAGTACTTC. This encodes CASSGRGSRDEQYF.

This chain links TRBV5-6 with TRBJ2-1; TRBD2 might be the D (6 bases). The CDR3 length is 16 residues. CDR1 is SGHDT, CDR2 YYEEEE, per germline. Between the trimmed V and J ends, which lost 0 bases and 6 bases, there was a span of 16 bases. CDR3 region: CASSLAGGTPPNEQFF. CDR3 DNA: TGTGCCAGCAGCTTGGCGGGCGGGACTCCCCCCAATGAGCAGTTCTTC. The full variable domain, with the rest looked up from reference TRBV5-6 and TRBJ2-1, is DAGVTQSPTHLIKTRGQQVTLRCSPKSGHDTVSWYQQALGQGPQFIFQYYEEEERQRGNFPDRFSGHQFPNYSSELNVNALLLGDSALYLCASSLAGGTPPNEQFFGPGTRLTVL.

This clone was seen once. The chain uses TRBV28 and TRBJ1-5; 7 nucleotides align to TRBD1. This CDR3 is built from 18 residues. Germline V gene data show CDR1 as MDHEN and CDR2 as SYDVKM. The V and J ends lost 2 bases and 3 bases, in that order; junction bases with no gene match: 13. The CDR3 DNA is TGTGCCAGCAGTTTAGGCCTAGGTGGGACAGACTCCAATCAGCCCCAGCATTTT. Protein: CASSLGLGGTDSNQPQHF.

The gene calls are TRBV5-1 and TRBJ2-5, with D tentatively TRBD2 (6 bases). The J call may be wrong; the DNA end is better matched by TRBJ2-7. The CDR3 extends over 14 amino acids. The germline V gene encodes CDR1 SGHRS and CDR2 YFSETQ. DNA for the CDR3: TGCGCCAGACCGGGACTGCGACGTACCTACGAGCAGTACTTC. This sequence encodes CARPGLRRTYEQYF.

The gene calls are TRBV11-3 and TRBJ2-5; 8 positions match TRBD1. V was clipped by 4 bases and J by 5 bases; unmatched bases: 6. This CDR3 region has 14 residues. Germline CDR1 reads SGHNT; CDR2 reads YENEEA. Here the CDR3 DNA reads TGTGCCAGCAGCTCGACAGGGGAGGAGGAGACCCAGTACTTC. Encoded protein: CASSSTGEEETQYF.

The rearrangement links TRBV11-3 to TRBJ2-1, with 10 bases lining up with TRBD2. This CDR3 spans 18 amino acids. J gave up 8 bases and V 4 bases, and 17 bases lay outside the gene matches. Per germline, CDR1 SGHNT and CDR2 YENEEA. The CDR3 sequence is CASSSRTSGTGFIHEQFF. Here the CDR3 DNA reads TGTGCCAGCAGCTCCAGGACTAGCGGAACCGGATTCATACATGAGCAGTTCTTC. Full variable domain (missing parts from reference TRBV11-3 and TRBJ2-1): EAGVVQSPRYKIIEKKQPVAFWCNPISGHNTLYWYLQNLGQGPELLIRYENEEAVDDSQLPKDRFSAERLKGVDSTLKIQPAELGDSAVYLCASSSRTSGTGFIHEQFFGPGTRLTVL.

This chain links TRBV19 with TRBJ1-5; TRBD1 agrees at 7 bases. This CDR3 has 16 amino acids. The V gene end was trimmed by 3 bases and the J gene end by 7 bases; junction bases not matched to a gene: 12. Germline CDR1 and CDR2: LNHDA and SQIVND (reference sequence). This CDR3 is CASSIERRGLVQPQHF. The CDR3 DNA is TGTGCCAGTAGTATCGAGCGGAGGGGGCTGGTGCAGCCCCAGCATTTT.

The chain employs TRBV9 and TRBJ1-2; no clear D gene. V was shortened by 4 bases and J by 2 bases, with 9 bases between the two germline ends. The length of the CDR3 is 13 residues. The germline V gene has CDR1 SGDLS and CDR2 YYNGEE. DNA of the CDR3: TGTGCCAGCAGCTCAGACATCAACTATGGCTACACCTTC. It yields the protein CASSSDINYGYTF.

The V and J genes are TRBV6-1 and TRBJ2-5; the match to TRBD1 covers 9 bases. The CDR3 runs to 13 residues. From germline, CDR1 is MNHNS and CDR2 SASEGT. The V gene end was trimmed by 6 bases and the J gene end by 4 bases; junction bases not matched to a gene: 3. CDR3 sequence: CASRWTGVETQYF. The CDR3 coding sequence is TGTGCCAGCAGATGGACAGGGGTAGAGACCCAGTACTTC.

The genes are TRBV19 and TRBJ2-5, with TRBD2 matching over 7 bases. The DNA end lines up better with TRBJ2-7; the J call may be wrong. From germline, CDR1 is LNHDA and CDR2 SQIVND (reference sequence). The CDR3 spans 17 residues. The chain's CDR3 is CASSTQKRGKGGYEQYF. The CDR3 DNA follows: TGTGCCAGTAGTACTCAAAAGCGGGGAAAAGGAGGATACGAGCAGTACTTC.

The CDR3 nucleotides read TGTGCCATCAGTGAGGGACAGAACACTGAAGCTTTCTTT. This encodes CAISEGQNTEAFF. The J gene is TRBJ1-1, the V gene TRBV10-3; TRBD1 is a possible D gene (5 bases). The CDR3 spans 13 residues. From germline, CDR1 is ENHRY and CDR2 SYGVKD. Trimming left V 2 bases short and J 1 base short, with 5 bases between.

The genes are TRBV4-3 and TRBJ2-1, with 9 bases identical to TRBD2. The junction had 7 bases not matched to a gene; V was cut back by 5 bases and J by 8 bases. The germline CDR1 and CDR2 sequences are LGHNA and YSLEER. This CDR3 comprises 14 residues. CDR3 in amino acids: CASSYSGSVDEQFF. In DNA form, the CDR3 reads TGCGCCAGCAGCTATAGCGGGAGTGTCGATGAGCAGTTCTTC.

This chain uses TRBV29-1 with TRBJ1-4, with TRBD1 matching 8 bases. CDR3 length equals 14 residues. Germline lookup yields CDR1 SQVTM and CDR2 ANQGSEA. The junction had 9 bases not matched to a gene; V was cut back by 4 bases and J by 8 bases. The CDR3: CSVGRGLFSEKLFF. CDR3 sequence (DNA): TGCAGCGTTGGCAGGGGGCTATTTAGCGAAAAACTGTTTTTT. Combining the CDR3 with reference TRBV29-1 and TRBJ1-4 gives the whole variable domain SAVISQKPSRDICQRGTSLTIQCQVDSQVTMMFWYRQQPGQSLTLIATANQGSEATYESGFVIDKFPISRPNLTFSTLTVSNMSPEDSSIYLCSVGRGLFSEKLFFGSGTQLSVL.

The rearrangement joins TRBV18 to TRBJ2-1; 12 nucleotides agree with TRBD2. J was trimmed by 8 bases and V by 4 bases; bases with no gene match: 9. Germline CDR1 is KGHSH and CDR2 is LQKENI. The CDR3 contains 16 residues. CDR3 sequence (DNA): TGTGCCAGCTCACGATCGACTAGCGGGAGATGGGATGAGCAGTTCTTC. Translation gives CASSRSTSGRWDEQFF.

There are a few counts of this clone. The gene calls are TRBV10-3 and TRBJ2-2; 13 bases line up with TRBD2. Germline loops: CDR1 ENHRY, CDR2 SYGVKD. With 5 bases clipped from V and 2 bases from J, the junction kept 11 bases outside the gene matches. The CDR3 consists of 19 residues. The CDR3 nucleotides are TGTGCCATCAGTCCGTGGACTAGCGGGGGTTCCATCAACACCGGGGAGCTGTTTTTT. Translation: CAISPWTSGGSINTGELFF.

J is TRBJ1-2 and V is TRBV21-1; TRBD1, the D gene given by the table, was not confirmed from the DNA. TRBV21-1 is described as a pseudogene. The CDR3 totals 16 residues. In DNA, the CDR3 is TGTGCCAGCAGCAAAGAGGAAGCGGAAACAGGGGATGGCTACACCTTC. It encodes CASSKEEAETGDGYTF.

This chain connects TRBV6-1 to TRBJ2-3, with a possible D match to TRBD2 (7 bases). The V end was cut by 5 bases, the J end by 2 bases, with 11 bases between. The CDR3 is made up of 14 amino acids. Germline V gene sequence: CDR1 MNHNS, CDR2 SASEGT. The CDR3 loop is CASSRGGDTDTQYF. The DNA for the CDR3 is TGTGCCAGCAGTAGGGGGGGGGACACAGATACGCAGTATTTT.

The chain recombines TRBV9 with TRBJ2-5; D not resolved. This CDR3 comprises 16 residues. Trimming took off 3 bases at V and 4 bases at J, with 19 bases between the two ends. Looked up from germline, CDR1 is SGDLS and CDR2 is YYNGEE. CDR3 residues: CASSADLQSFGETQYF. The CDR3 region has the DNA TGTGCCAGCAGCGCCGACCTACAGTCATTTGGAGAGACCCAGTACTTC. The full variable domain, with the rest looked up from reference TRBV9 and TRBJ2-5, is DSGVTQTPKHLITATGQRVTLRCSPRSGDLSVYWYQQSLDQGLQFLIQYYNGEERAKGNILERFSAQQFPDLHSELNLSSLELGDSALYFCASSADLQSFGETQYFGPGTRLLVL.

The table lists this clone with a count of one. The gene calls are TRBV5-6 and TRBJ1-5, with D possibly TRBD1 on 5 matching bases. There are 17 residues in the CDR3. Trimming removed 1 base from V and 4 bases from J, with 18 bases in between. Germline V gene sequence: CDR1 SGHDT, CDR2 YYEEEE. DNA for the CDR3: TGTGCCAGCAGCTTGTCTCGCGGCCAGGGTTGGAATCAGCCCCAGCATTTT. As protein: CASSLSRGQGWNQPQHF.

As to this clone: At one of its ends the junction is not consistent with the germline gene, which may arise from a read error. At the DNA level, this CDR3 is encoded by other sequences in the same sample as well. The V gene is TRBV4-3, the J gene TRBJ1-1; TRBD1 aligns across 8 bases. CDR3 size: 15 residues. Germline CDR1 and CDR2: LGHNA and YSLEER. In nucleotides, the CDR3 is TGCGCCAGCAGACAAGACACCACAGGGGGTTTTGAAGCTTTCTTT. Amino acid sequence: CASRQDTTGGFEAFF.

This chain connects TRBV28 to TRBJ2-1; no clear D gene. CDR3 length: 14 amino acids. Germline CDR1 MDHEN, CDR2 SYDVKM. Trimming left V 6 bases short and J 6 bases short, with 15 bases between. CDR3 bases: TGTGCCAGCAGCTACGTTGGGCCTTCCAATGAGCAGTTCTTC. Translating it yields CASSYVGPSNEQFF.

The chain links TRBV4-1 to TRBJ2-1, with 7 bases identical to TRBD2. CDR1 and CDR2 from the germline V gene are MGHRA and YSYEKL. The CDR3 sequence is 15 residues long. V was clipped by 1 base and J by 3 bases; unmatched bases: 3. Written as DNA, the CDR3 is TGCGCCAGCAGCCAAGCACTAGCGCTCTACAATGAGCAGTTCTTC. It translates to CASSQALALYNEQFF.

This rearrangement joins TRBV27 to TRBJ1-1, with D unresolved. The CDR3 runs 13 residues. Looked up from germline, CDR1 is MNHEY and CDR2 is SMNVEV (reference sequence). The V gene lost 4 bases and the J gene lost 6 bases, with 12 bases spanning the gap. The CDR3 DNA reads as TGTGCCAGCAGTTCCCTCGAGGAGGCTGAAGCTTTCTTT. Translating gives CASSSLEEAEAFF.

This clone was recorded a few times. The chain carries TRBV4-3 and TRBJ2-7, with TRBD2 matching 9 bases. With V trimmed by 0 bases and J by 5 bases, 5 bases remained unmatched. CDR1 is LGHNA and CDR2 is YSLEER in the germline V gene. The CDR3 is made up of 15 amino acids. For the CDR3, the DNA is TGCGCCAGCAGCCAAGACCGAGCGGGAGGCAACGAGCAGTACTTC. Translated, it gives CASSQDRAGGNEQYF.

The chain is built from TRBV19 and TRBJ1-5, with 9 bases lining up with TRBD1. Germline CDR1 LNHDA, CDR2 SQIVND (reference sequence). With V trimmed by 6 bases and J by 3 bases, 9 bases remained unmatched. This CDR3 comprises 16 residues. The CDR3 is CASRINTGGPNQPQHF. The CDR3 DNA follows: TGTGCCAGTAGGATTAATACAGGGGGCCCCAATCAGCCCCAGCATTTT.

The chain is built from TRBV9 and TRBJ2-5; 14 bases line up with TRBD2. After removal of 4 bases from V and 5 bases from J, the junction contained 13 bases not matched to a gene. Germline CDR1 is SGDLS and CDR2 is YYNGEE. This CDR3 region has 18 residues. Here the CDR3 DNA reads TGTGCCAGCAGCACCGGGGGGACTAGCGGGAGAATAGAGGAGACCCAGTACTTC. Protein product: CASSTGGTSGRIEETQYF. Full variable domain (rest looked up from reference TRBV9 and TRBJ2-5): DSGVTQTPKHLITATGQRVTLRCSPRSGDLSVYWYQQSLDQGLQFLIQYYNGEERAKGNILERFSAQQFPDLHSELNLSSLELGDSALYFCASSTGGTSGRIEETQYFGPGTRLLVL.

With regard to this clone: Other DNA sequences within the sample encode an identical CDR3. The V and J genes are TRBV5-1 and TRBJ2-3, with TRBD2 identical over 8 bases. The CDR3 totals 16 residues. In germline, CDR1 is SGHRS, CDR2 YFSETQ. Unmatched junction bases numbered 6, after V lost 2 bases and J lost 1 base. In DNA, the CDR3 is TGCGCCAGCAGCTTCGGTACTAGCGGAGGCACAGATACGCAGTATTTT. Translation gives CASSFGTSGGTDTQYF.